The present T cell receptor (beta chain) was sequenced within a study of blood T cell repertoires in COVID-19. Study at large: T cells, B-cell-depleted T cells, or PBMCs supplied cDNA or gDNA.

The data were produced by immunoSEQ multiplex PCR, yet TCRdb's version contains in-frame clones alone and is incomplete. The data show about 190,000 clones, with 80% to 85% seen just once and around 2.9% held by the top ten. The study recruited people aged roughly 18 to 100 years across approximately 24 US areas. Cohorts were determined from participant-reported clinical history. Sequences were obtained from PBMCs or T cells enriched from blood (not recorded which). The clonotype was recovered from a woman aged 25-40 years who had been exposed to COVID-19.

The chain's CDR3 is CASSLEGGNQPQHF. CDR3 nucleotides: TGTGCCAGCAGCTTGGAAGGGGGCAATCAGCCCCAGCATTTT. V gene TRBV5-5 combines with J gene TRBJ1-5; D perhaps matches TRBD1 (5 bases). Per germline, CDR1 SGHKS and CDR2 YYEKEE (reference sequence). Trimming stripped 0 bases from V and 2 bases from J, with 6 bases between. The CDR3 is 14 amino acids.